This TCR beta chain is drawn from a study of shared clonotypes between healthy human individuals. Study findings and constraints: The authors sampled blood alone, and tissue repertoires likely differ.

The unsorted PBMC sample used ten immunoSEQ deep assay plates. Sequencing used immunoSEQ multiplex PCR; TCRdb keeps in-frame clones, though not all of them. Among roughly 490,000 clones listed, around 80% were seen once. Points on this clone: Its antigen is not identified.

The donors were all Caucasian adults (living in Nashville, Tennessee). The CDR3 contains 12 residues. V was trimmed by 7 bases and J by 7 bases, leaving 14 bases between them. Germline V gives CDR1 KGHSH, CDR2 LQKENI. The clonotype was recovered from a woman aged 40-49 years in good health. Some clones in this sample may be carry-over from other donors' samples. The rearrangement uses TRBV18 and TRBJ2-7, with D unclear. The sample taken for sequencing was PBMCs. CDR3 residues: CASYYVLGEQYF. In nucleotides, the CDR3 is TGTGCCAGCTACTACGTCTTGGGAGAGCAGTACTTC.